The 26 T cell receptor beta chains reported below all come from one sample, sequenced in a study of blood T cell repertoires in COVID-19. TCRdb keeps only in-frame clones here, not all; method: immunoSEQ multiplex PCR. The data show under 150,000 clones, with about nine tenths seen just once and 28% held by the top ten. Source material: peripheral blood. The receptors were gathered from a human donor in a cohort sampled during active COVID-19.

The chain links TRBV9 to TRBJ2-6, with TRBD1 matching over 11 bases. The V gene's germline CDR1 is SGDLS and CDR2 YYNGEE. Unmatched junction bases numbered 8, after V lost 3 bases and J lost 0 bases. This CDR3 contains 19 residues. DNA of the CDR3: TGTGCCAGCAGCGCCCCTCGAGGGACAGGGGGCTCTGGGGCCAACGTCCTGACTTTC. This encodes CASSAPRGTGGSGANVLTF.

The rearrangement links TRBV15 to TRBJ1-4; D gene ambiguous. Trimming removed 2 bases at V and 7 bases at J, with 8 bases between. Germline CDR1 reads LNHNV; CDR2 reads YYDKDF (reference sequence). The CDR3 contains 13 residues. CDR3 protein: CATSRSPGEKLFF. The DNA of the CDR3 is TGTGCCACCAGCAGATCCCCCGGTGAAAAACTGTTTTTT. Based on the CDR3 plus reference TRBV15 and TRBJ1-4, the full variable domain is DAMVIQNPRYQVTQFGKPVTLSCSQTLNHNVMYWYQQKSSQAPKLLFHYYDKDFNNEADTPDNFQSRRPNTSFCFLDIRSPGLGDTAMYLCATSRSPGEKLFFGSGTQLSVL.

The CDR3 DNA is TGTGCCAGCAGCTTGCCGGGAAACACCATATATTTT. It codes for CASSLPGNTIYF. The chain employs TRBV5-4 and TRBJ1-3; no clear D. CDR1 and CDR2 from the germline V gene are SGHNT and YYREEE (reference sequence). Between the trimmed V and J ends, which lost 1 base and 4 bases, there was a span of 3 bases. The CDR3 is 12 amino acids.

The chain recombines TRBV6-1 with TRBJ1-2; 7 nucleotides agree with TRBD1. CDR3 length: 17 residues. In germline, CDR1 is MNHNS, CDR2 SASEGT. Germline trimming cut 0 bases from V and 8 bases from J; bases unmatched to any gene: 15. CDR3 amino acids: CASSEAGGGGPFGGYTF. CDR3 nucleotides: TGTGCCAGCAGTGAAGCGGGTGGAGGGGGCCCTTTTGGAGGCTACACCTTC.

This clone has a handful of counts. This sequence joins TRBV18 and TRBJ1-6; D possibly corresponds to TRBD1 (6 bases). CDR1 is KGHSH, CDR2 LQKENI, per germline. Between the trimmed V and J ends, which lost 0 bases and 6 bases, there was a span of 12 bases. This CDR3 has 16 residues. The CDR3 is CASSPPGRGSNSPLHF. The CDR3 DNA reads as TGTGCCAGCTCACCACCGGGCAGGGGTAGTAATTCACCCCTCCACTTT. The full variable domain, completed using reference TRBV18 and TRBJ1-6, is NAGVMQNPRHLVRRRGQEARLRCSPMKGHSHVYWYRQLPEEGLKFMVYLQKENIIDESGMPKERFSAEFPKEGPSILRIQQVVRGDSAAYFCASSPPGRGSNSPLHFGNGTRLTVT.

The CDR3 loop reads CASSDGQVRDTQYF. The CDR3 DNA reads TGTGCCAGCAGTGACGGCCAGGTCAGGGATACGCAGTATTTT. The rearrangement uses TRBV25-1 and TRBJ2-3; D unresolved. Germline values: CDR1 MGHDK, CDR2 SYGVNS. This CDR3 spans 14 amino acids. V was clipped by 3 bases and J by 6 bases, with 13 bases between them.

The chain employs TRBV15 and TRBJ2-2, with D maybe TRBD2 (5 bases). Trimming removed 6 bases from V and 0 bases from J, with 5 bases in between. The length of the CDR3 is 13 residues. Germline lookup yields CDR1 LNHNV and CDR2 YYDKDF (reference sequence). CDR3 residues: CATRDSNTGELFF. The CDR3 region has the DNA TGTGCCACCAGGGACTCGAACACCGGGGAGCTGTTTTTT. Drawing the rest from reference TRBV15 and TRBJ2-2, the complete variable domain is DAMVIQNPRYQVTQFGKPVTLSCSQTLNHNVMYWYQQKSSQAPKLLFHYYDKDFNNEADTPDNFQSRRPNTSFCFLDIRSPGLGDTAMYLCATRDSNTGELFFGEGSRLTVL.

This clone was observed once. V is TRBV4-3 and J is TRBJ2-2, with a weak D call TRBD1 (5 bases). V gave up 1 base and J gave up 4 bases, with 13 bases separating them. Germline values: CDR1 LGHNA, CDR2 YSLEER. The CDR3 sequence is 16 residues long. CDR3 sequence (DNA): TGCGCCAGCAGCCAAGGGGGCGGTAAGGTCACCGGGGAGCTGTTTTTT. This sequence encodes CASSQGGGKVTGELFF.

CDR3 coding DNA: TGTGCCAGCAGTCCACCGATGGCTTCACCCCTCCACTTT. This gives the protein CASSPPMASPLHF. V and J are TRBV6-5 and TRBJ1-6; no clear D. The CDR3 totals 13 residues. Germline-derived CDR1 and CDR2 are MNHEY and SVGAGI. The V gene lost 5 bases and the J gene lost 9 bases, with 11 bases spanning the gap.

This clone was seen just once. The chain couples TRBV12-3 or TRBV12-4 to TRBJ2-5; a weak D match, TRBD2 (6 bases). The V end lost 3 bases, the J end lost 5 bases, and 10 bases lay between the germline ends. The CDR3 has 13 amino acids. Here the CDR3 reads CASSFQGGETQYF. The CDR3, as DNA: TGTGCCAGCAGTTTTCAGGGAGGCGAGACCCAGTACTTC.

This chain connects TRBV9 to TRBJ2-3, with D perhaps TRBD1 (6 bases). Trimming pared 1 base from V and 0 bases from J, leaving 9 bases between. Germline values: CDR1 SGDLS, CDR2 YYNGEE. The CDR3 totals 15 residues. In DNA, the CDR3 is TGTGCCAGCAGCGTACGGGGACAAAGCACAGATACGCAGTATTTT. Protein sequence: CASSVRGQSTDTQYF.

This chain joins TRBV5-1 and TRBJ2-7; TRBD2 aligns across 8 bases. Germline V gives CDR1 SGHRS, CDR2 YFSETQ. The ends lost 2 bases at V and 0 bases at J; junction bases unmatched: 7. This CDR3 has 16 residues. Here the CDR3 reads CASSFLLAGSSYEQYF. The CDR3 DNA is TGCGCCAGCAGCTTCCTCTTAGCGGGGTCCTCCTACGAGCAGTACTTC.

This sequence joins TRBV13 and TRBJ1-3, with unresolved D. Germline CDR1 and CDR2: PRHDT and FYEKMQ (reference sequence). V shed 5 bases and J shed 1 base, with 9 bases lying between them. This CDR3 region has 14 residues. In DNA form, the CDR3 reads TGTGCCAGCAGCCGGAGGGATTCTGGAAACACCATATATTTT. It encodes CASSRRDSGNTIYF. Supplemented by reference TRBV13 and TRBJ1-3, the full variable domain reads AAGVIQSPRHLIKEKRETATLKCYPIPRHDTVYWYQQGPGQDPQFLISFYEKMQSDKGSIPDRFSAQQFSDYHSELNMSSLELGDSALYFCASSRRDSGNTIYFGEGSWLTVV.

The chain couples TRBV4-3 to TRBJ2-1, with D uncertain. The germline CDR1 and CDR2 sequences are LGHNA and YSLEER. V gave up 2 bases and J gave up 9 bases, with 11 bases separating them. This CDR3 region has 13 residues. CDR3 region: CASSQNQRGEQFF. The DNA for the CDR3 is TGCGCCAGCAGCCAAAATCAGCGCGGTGAGCAGTTCTTC.

This chain joins TRBV6-2 or TRBV6-3 and TRBJ2-7; 9 bases align to TRBD2. The V gene's germline CDR1 is MNHEY and CDR2 SVGEGT. The CDR3 is made up of 13 amino acids. Trimming removed 5 bases from V and 7 bases from J; junction bases left unmatched: 6. In nucleotides, the CDR3 is TGTGCCAGCAGTAGCGGGGGGCCGTGGGAGCAGTACTTC. This sequence encodes CASSSGGPWEQYF.

For the CDR3, the DNA is TGTGCCAGCAGCGTAGACCCCCCAGGGACCCAGTACTTC. Translating gives CASSVDPPGTQYF. This rearrangement joins TRBV9 to TRBJ2-5; D remains unclear. The CDR3 extends over 13 amino acids. Trimming left V 0 bases short and J 7 bases short, with 10 bases between. Germline V gene data show CDR1 as SGDLS and CDR2 as YYNGEE.

V is TRBV11-2 and J is TRBJ2-3; D gene uncertain. This CDR3 spans 13 amino acids. Trimming stripped 3 bases from V and 9 bases from J, with 13 bases between. Looked up from germline, CDR1 is SGHAT and CDR2 is FQNNGV. Here the CDR3 DNA reads TGTGCCAGCAGCTTTGGGCCCGCTAAGACGCAGTATTTT. It is translated as CASSFGPAKTQYF.

The V call is TRBV18, the J call TRBJ1-5; 8 nucleotides match TRBD1. The CDR3 length is 15 residues. After removal of 3 bases from V and 6 bases from J, the junction contained 7 bases not matched to a gene. The germline V gene encodes CDR1 KGHSH and CDR2 LQKENI. The CDR3 DNA reads as TGTGCCAGCTCACCGGGGCAGGGGGCTGGTCAGCCCCAGCATTTT. Protein: CASSPGQGAGQPQHF. The variable domain in full, with the rest retrieved from reference TRBV18 and TRBJ1-5, is NAGVMQNPRHLVRRRGQEARLRCSPMKGHSHVYWYRQLPEEGLKFMVYLQKENIIDESGMPKERFSAEFPKEGPSILRIQQVVRGDSAAYFCASSPGQGAGQPQHFGDGTRLSIL.

A note on this clone: Compared with germline, one end of the junction differs, possibly owing to a read error. The chain uses TRBV18 and TRBJ2-7; D might be TRBD1 (5 bases). The CDR3 is 15 residues long. Germline lookup yields CDR1 KGHSH and CDR2 LQKENI. The CDR3 protein is CASSSTQGLSSEQYF. The CDR3 nucleotides read TGTGCCAGCTCATCCACCCAGGGTTTGTCCTCCGAGCAGTACTTC.

The J gene is TRBJ2-7, the V gene TRBV3-1 (or the pseudogene TRBV3-2); D call uncertain. Germline V lookup: CDR1 LGHDT, CDR2 YNNKEL (reference sequence). V was clipped by 0 bases and J by 1 base, with 7 bases between them. This CDR3 is built from 14 residues. The CDR3 is CASSQDRSSYEQYF. DNA of the CDR3: TGTGCCAGCAGCCAAGATCGCAGTTCCTACGAGCAGTACTTC.

J is TRBJ1-5 and V is TRBV4-1; D uncertain. Germline V gives CDR1 MGHRA, CDR2 YSYEKL. This CDR3 contains 15 residues. V was pared by 0 bases and J by 5 bases, with 11 bases between. This CDR3 is CASSQDQRRDQPQHF. CDR3 nucleotides: TGCGCCAGCAGCCAAGATCAGCGCAGAGATCAGCCCCAGCATTTT.

The chain recombines TRBV29-1 with TRBJ1-2; D is undetermined. CDR1 SQVTM and CDR2 ANQGSEA come from the germline V gene. The length of the CDR3 is 10 residues. Trimming removed 3 bases at V and 9 bases at J, with 8 bases between. The CDR3 loop reads CSVERERYTF. CDR3 in DNA: TGCAGCGTTGAGAGGGAACGCTACACCTTC.

The chain employs TRBV6-5 and TRBJ1-2, with 7 bases aligning to TRBD1. From germline, CDR1 is MNHEY and CDR2 SVGAGI. The CDR3 has 13 residues. With 7 bases clipped from V and 3 bases from J, the junction kept 5 bases outside the gene matches. In DNA form, the CDR3 reads TGTGCCAGCAAACAGGGGCCCCACTATGGCTACACCTTC. It is translated as CASKQGPHYGYTF.

This chain connects TRBV12-3 or TRBV12-4 to TRBJ1-1, with D maybe TRBD1 (5 bases). CDR3 length: 13 residues. Deletions cut 6 bases from V and 5 bases from J, with 13 bases between. CDR3 bases: TGTGCCAGCAGGTCTCAGGGTTGGACTGAAGCTTTCTTT. Translating gives CASRSQGWTEAFF.

This clone occurred once. This rearrangement joins TRBV4-3 to TRBJ1-2; 7 bases agree with TRBD1. Trimming removed 4 bases from V and 4 bases from J; junction bases left unmatched: 3. Per the germline V gene, CDR1 is LGHNA and CDR2 is YSLEER. The CDR3 spans 13 residues. The CDR3 nucleotides read TGCGCCAGCAGCCCAGGGGGTGGCTATGGCTACACCTTC. Its translation is CASSPGGGYGYTF.

This clone was picked up one time. The chain employs TRBV2 and TRBJ2-5; D is perhaps TRBD2 (5 bases). Trimming removed 2 bases from V and 0 bases from J, with 7 bases in between. The CDR3 is 14 amino acids. Germline CDR1 SNHLY, CDR2 FYNNEI. The CDR3, as DNA: TGTGCCAGCAGTGAAACTAGAAACCAAGAGACCCAGTACTTC. This translates into CASSETRNQETQYF.